The TCR beta chain under discussion was sequenced for a study of blood T cell repertoires in COVID-19. Across the study: From the United States, Italy and Spain came samples of acute and convalescent COVID-19. Nucleic acid was either cDNA or gDNA, and it came from T cells, B-cell-depleted T cells, or PBMCs.

Germline loops: CDR1 LGHNA, CDR2 YNFKEQ. V lost 6 bases, J lost 8 bases, and 6 bases stayed unmatched. The CDR3 has 14 residues. Authors' analysis steps: From reference gene primer amplification, estimates of nucleated cell counts were derived. This table comes from immunoSEQ multiplex PCR, and its TCRdb copy is limited to in-frame clones, with some not included. D and trimming come from the DNA, and the V and J calls and clone size come from that table. The sample has roughly 11,000 clones, about 80% seen once. Sequencing input: peripheral blood. The clonotype comes from a human donor in a cohort sampled during active COVID-19. The chain has TRBV4-2 and TRBJ2-1, with 11 positions matching TRBD1. The CDR3 sequence: CASRPGTGGHEQFF. CDR3 in DNA: TGTGCCAGCAGGCCCGGGACAGGGGGTCATGAGCAGTTCTTC.